This T cell receptor (beta chain) was recovered during a study of human T cells and chemical hapten exposure. This clonotype has just a few counts. The time point is: patch test 1, 2 weeks after DPC sensitization. Documented treatment: therapeutic diphenylcyclopropenone sensitization with weekly scalp DPC. MiXCR, run by TCRdb on the RACE reads, gives a single entry per CDR3 protein. The data hold about 120,000 distinct CDR3 sequences, with around 13% observed a single time. CDR1 is SGHRS, CDR2 YFSETQ, per germline. V dropped 1 base and J dropped 2 bases, with 12 bases sitting between them. This CDR3 is built from 15 residues.

Source: whole blood, taken in connection with sensitization to the hapten diphenylcyclopropenone (DPC). The chain employs TRBV5-1 and TRBJ1-2; D is perhaps TRBD1 (6 bases). This sequence was found in a man aged 18 to 35 with alopecia areata. Some clones in this sample may be carry-over from other donors' samples. CDR3 region: CASSLSPGQNYGYTF. CDR3 nucleotide sequence: TGCGCCAGCAGCTTGTCCCCGGGACAAAACTATGGCTACACCTTC.